These 30 T cell receptor beta chains were all obtained from the same sample, sequenced in a study of tissue T cells after allogeneic stem cell transplantation. The method was immunoSEQ multiplex PCR; TCRdb's version includes in-frame clones alone and lacks a portion of them. This sample carries 4,900 or so clones, just over 50% of them seen once, and the ten largest clones take 7.5% to 9.5%. The time point denotes: mouse harvest day 7 after allogeneic transplant. Each mouse received 10^7 T-cell-depleted marrow cells plus 10^6 splenic CD5+ T cells by tail vein. Sequenced: gut tissue. Receptor source: a female BALB/c mouse given C57BL/6 T cells with graft-versus-host disease after an allogeneic hematopoietic cell transplant.

As for this clone: Genes here carry mouse names. The CDR3 is cut off 1 residue early in the read; its end comes from the germline J gene. The rearrangement joins TRBV13-1 to TRBJ2-7; TRBD1 agrees at 10 bases. The CDR3 sequence is 13 residues long. Losses at the gene ends were 2 bases for V and 6 bases for J; bases not matched to a gene: 2. Per germline, CDR1 NSHNY and CDR2 SYGAGN. The CDR3 is CASSEGTGVEQYF. The sequenced part of the CDR3 DNA is TGTGCCAGCAGTGAAGGGACAGGGGTTGAACAGTAC.

As regards this clone: Gene names and germline refer to mouse. The read is 1 residue too short to cover the CDR3 end, so that end is filled in from the germline J gene. V and J are TRBV12-1 and TRBJ2-1; a possible D gene is TRBD1 (8 bases). V was cut by 4 bases and J by 7 bases, with 13 bases left in between. From germline, CDR1 is SGHSN and CDR2 HYEKVE. There are 13 residues in the CDR3. CDR3 bases read: TGTGCCAGCTCCCTACAGGGGGGGGCTGAGCAGTTC. Its protein is CASSLQGGAEQF. The entire CDR3 is CASSLQGGAEQFF. The whole variable domain, remainder taken from reference TRBV12-1 and TRBJ2-1, is DSGVVQSPRHIIKEKGGRSVLTCIPISGHSNVVWYQQTLGKELKFLIQHYEKVERDKGFLPSRFSVQQFDDYHSEMNMSALELEDSAMYFCASSLQGGAEQFFGPGTRLTVL.

A few counts support this clone. Just one base apart from a much larger clone, this may be a read error. Gene names denote mouse genes. CDR3 residues: CASSEEGAGNTLYF. The sequenced part of the CDR3 DNA is TGTGCCAGCAGTGAGGAGGGGGCTGGAAATACGCTCTAT. The chain employs TRBV13-3 and TRBJ1-3, with D possibly TRBD1 on 6 matching bases. The read ends 1 residue before the CDR3 terminus; that terminus is restored from the germline J gene. Germline V gene lookup returns CDR1 NNHDY and CDR2 SYVADS. CDR3 size: 14 residues. V lost 2 bases, J lost 2 bases, and 8 bases lay in between. Supplemented by reference TRBV13-3 and TRBJ1-3, the full variable domain reads EAAVTQSPRSKVAVTGGKVTLSCHQTNNHDYMYWYRQDTGHGLRLIHYSYVADSTEKGDIPDGYKASRPSQENFSLILELASLSQTAVYFCASSEEGAGNTLYFGEGSRLIVV.

Of note for this clone: The genes and germline here are from mouse. The CDR3: CASSLQGNSDYTF. CDR3 DNA (partial): TGTGCCAGCAGTCTCCAGGGTAACTCCGACTACACC. This sequence joins TRBV26 and TRBJ1-2; TRBD1 might be the D (5 bases). The read ends 1 residue early relative to the CDR3; the germline J gene fills the gap. The V and J ends lost 3 bases and 2 bases respectively, with 7 bases between them. CDR1 is KGHPV, CDR2 FQNQEV, per germline (reference sequence). The CDR3 is 13 amino acids.

This clone was recorded once. Genes and germline are mouse. Read sequence stops 1 residue before the CDR3 end, and the germline J gene provides the missing end. The rearrangement uses TRBV29 and TRBJ2-5; 9 bases agree with TRBD2. The CDR3 runs to 14 residues. From germline, CDR1 is MSHET and CDR2 SYDVDS. After removal of 3 bases from V and 2 bases from J, the junction contained 0 bases not matched to a gene. Here the CDR3 reads CASSFGGAQDTQYF. The sequenced CDR3 bases are TGTGCTAGCAGTTTTGGGGGGGCCCAAGACACCCAGTAC.

As to this clone: Gene labels here are mouse ones. Read sequence stops 1 residue before the CDR3 end, and the germline J gene provides the missing end. The chain has TRBV3 and TRBJ1-3, with D tentatively TRBD1 (6 bases). The CDR3 is 15 residues long. CDR1 and CDR2 (germline): SNHLY, FYNGKV (reference sequence). Trimming cost V 1 base and J 3 bases, with 10 bases left between them. The sequenced part of the CDR3 DNA is TGTGCCAGCAGCTTAGAAGGCAGGGGTGGAAATACGCTCTAT. Translating it yields CASSLEGRGGNTLY. The whole CDR3 sequence is CASSLEGRGGNTLYF.

This clone was seen a few times. Each gene name is a mouse one. The DNA ends 1 residue before the CDR3 does, and the rest of the CDR3 is filled in from the germline J gene. The chain links TRBV17 to TRBJ1-1; D remains ambiguous. This CDR3 has 13 residues. V lost 6 bases, J lost 0 bases, and 8 bases lay in between. Germline V lookup: CDR1 MNHDT, CDR2 YYDKIL. CDR3 DNA, as far as it was read: TGTGCTAGCAGCGACGGGGCAAACACAGAAGTCTTC. Translation gives CASSDGANTEVF. Given in full, the CDR3 is CASSDGANTEVFF.

Comment on this clone: Mouse germline and gene names are used. The read terminates 1 residue before the CDR3 end, so the remaining end is supplied by the germline J gene. The V and J genes are TRBV12-1 and TRBJ1-1; unclear D gene. Trimming cost V 0 bases and J 1 base, with 5 bases left between them. Germline V gene lookup returns CDR1 SGHSN and CDR2 HYEKVE. The CDR3 is made up of 13 amino acids. The CDR3 protein is CASSLGWNTEVFF. CDR3 bases read: TGTGCCAGCTCTCTCGGGTGGAACACAGAAGTCTTC.

As concerns this clone: The gene symbols are mouse symbols. The read comes to an end 1 residue before the CDR3 does, leaving the germline J gene to fill in the end. V is TRBV23 and J is TRBJ2-7; no check of the table's D call, TRBD1, against the DNA was made. Germline-derived CDR1 and CDR2 are KGHTA and FQNQQP. CDR3 length equals 15 residues. The DNA read from the CDR3 is TGCTCCAGCAGTCAATCCGGGACAGGCTCCTATGAACAGTAC. This codes for CSSSQSGTGSYEQY. The CDR3 in full is CSSSQSGTGSYEQYF.

Regarding this clone: Gene names denote mouse genes. The read terminates 1 residue before the CDR3 end, so the remaining end is supplied by the germline J gene. The chain links TRBV31 to TRBJ2-1, with 9 bases that match TRBD1. The V segment lost 8 bases and the J segment 7 bases; nucleotides outside the gene matches: 3. The CDR3 runs to 11 residues. CDR1 GKSSPN and CDR2 SITVG come from the germline V gene. The CDR3 region is CATGGGAEQFF. The covered CDR3 bases are TGTGCCACAGGGGGCGGCGCTGAGCAGTTC.

This clone was counted a few times. Germline and genes here are mouse. The CDR3 end falls 1 residue outside the read, so it is completed with the germline J gene. The V call is TRBV3, the J call TRBJ2-1, with TRBD2 as a possible D gene (5 bases). Per the germline V gene, CDR1 is SNHLY and CDR2 is FYNGKV (reference sequence). CDR3 size: 14 residues. The ends were cut back, 1 base at V and 3 bases at J, with 7 bases in the middle. The DNA read from the CDR3 is TGTGCCAGCAGCTTAGATGGGGTCTATGCTGAGCAGTTC. This translates into CASSLDGVYAEQF. Given in full, the CDR3 is CASSLDGVYAEQFF.

This clone was seen once. Genes and germline are mouse. Sequencing ends 1 residue short of the CDR3 end; the germline J gene provides the rest. The chain combines TRBV20 with TRBJ2-4, with no clear D. The CDR3 totals 9 residues. Trimming left V 5 bases short and J 3 bases short, with 0 bases between. Germline CDR1 reads GFQATS; CDR2 reads STVNSAI. CDR3 DNA (partial): TGTGGTGCTCAAAACACCTTGTAC. Protein sequence: CGAQNTLY. In full, the CDR3 reads CGAQNTLYF. The full variable domain, rest sourced from reference TRBV20 and TRBJ2-4, is GALVYQYPRRTICKSGTSMRMECQAVGFQATSVAWYRQSPQKTFELIALSTVNSAIKYEQNFTQEKFPISHPNLSFSSMTVLNAYLEDRGLYLCGAQNTLYFGAGTRLSVL.

In its sample, this clone was seen a few times. Genes here carry mouse names. Coverage ceases 1 residue before the CDR3 finishes, and the germline J gene fills in the end. The chain uses TRBV15 and TRBJ2-7; a possible D gene is TRBD1 (6 bases). The ends were cut back, 5 bases at V and 4 bases at J, with 9 bases in the middle. This CDR3 is 12 amino acids long. In germline, CDR1 is SGHND, CDR2 FRSKSL. CDR3 DNA, as far as it was read: TGTGCCAGCAGTCTGGGACAATATGAACAGTAC. Its protein product is CASSLGQYEQY. The CDR3 reads in full as CASSLGQYEQYF.

In regard to this clone: The genes are named according to mouse. From the germline J gene comes the end of the CDR3, since the read stops 1 residue before it. The genes are TRBV12-2 and TRBJ2-7; a weak D match, TRBD1 (6 bases). In germline, CDR1 is SGHLS, CDR2 HYDKME. This CDR3 is 13 amino acids long. The V end lost 2 bases, the J end lost 6 bases, and 13 bases lay between the germline ends. The covered CDR3 bases are TGTGCCAGCTCTCGCTCACAGGGAACTGAACAGTAC. Encoded protein: CASSRSQGTEQY. The whole CDR3 protein reads CASSRSQGTEQYF.

For this clone: The gene names here belong to mouse. The read falls 1 residue short of the CDR3 end, and the missing part is taken from the germline J gene. This chain connects TRBV3 to TRBJ2-5; a possible D gene is TRBD1 (6 bases). CDR3 size: 14 residues. V was trimmed by 5 bases and J by 6 bases, leaving 15 bases between them. Germline assignment: CDR1 SNHLY and CDR2 FYNGKV (reference sequence). CDR3 loop: CASSHRDGRDTQYF. The sequenced CDR3 bases are TGTGCCAGCAGCCACAGGGACGGGCGGGACACCCAGTAC.

A word on this clone: Mouse germline and gene names are used. The read ends 1 residue before the CDR3 terminus; that terminus is restored from the germline J gene. The J gene is TRBJ2-4, the V gene TRBV31; tentatively, D is TRBD2 (6 bases). The CDR3 spans 13 residues. Per germline, CDR1 GKSSPN and CDR2 SITVG. V lost 2 bases, J lost 3 bases, and 9 bases lay in between. The DNA read from the CDR3 is TGTGCCTGGAGTAGGGGACTCCAAAACACCTTGTAC. Amino acids: CAWSRGLQNTLY. The full CDR3 protein reads CAWSRGLQNTLYF.

Of note for this clone: Gene names are the mouse ones. The CDR3 end falls 1 residue outside the read, so it is completed with the germline J gene. The rearrangement uses TRBV26 and TRBJ2-7; the D gene could be TRBD1 or TRBD2 (7 bases each). Looked up from germline, CDR1 is KGHPV and CDR2 is FQNQEV (reference sequence). Trimming cost V 3 bases and J 7 bases, with 13 bases left between them. There are 13 residues in the CDR3. The CDR3 here is CASSLRGAREQYF. CDR3 DNA, as far as it was read: TGTGCCAGCAGTCTCAGGGGGGCGAGGGAACAGTAC.

The sample holds a few counts of this clone. Mouse gene names apply. The sequenced fragment ends 1 residue before the CDR3 boundary, so the rest is inferred from the germline J gene. The genes are TRBV31 and TRBJ1-3, with D perhaps TRBD1 (5 bases). The CDR3 is 17 amino acids. The germline V gene has CDR1 GKSSPN and CDR2 SITVG. The V end lost 0 bases, the J end lost 0 bases, and 15 bases lay between the germline ends. The DNA read from the CDR3 is TGTGCCTGGAGTCTAGGGAGGGGAGGACCTTCTGGAAATACGCTCTAT. Translation: CAWSLGRGGPSGNTLY. The whole CDR3 protein reads CAWSLGRGGPSGNTLYF. Together with reference TRBV31 and TRBJ1-3, the CDR3 gives the full variable domain: AQTIHQWPVAEIKAVGSPLSLGCTIKGKSSPNLYWYWQATGGTLQQLFYSITVGQVESVVQLNLSASRPKDDQFILSTEKLLLSHSGFYLCAWSLGRGGPSGNTLYFGEGSRLIVV.

This clone was seen once. The gene symbols are mouse symbols. The missing CDR3 end, 1 residue past where the read stops, is filled in from the germline J gene. The V call is TRBV26, the J call TRBJ2-3; 7 bases fit TRBD1. J lost 0 bases, V lost 5 bases, and 5 bases had no gene match. The CDR3 length is 15 residues. From germline, CDR1 is KGHPV and CDR2 FQNQEV (reference sequence). Incomplete CDR3 DNA: TGTGCCAGCAGTACGACAGGGAGTAGTGCAGAAACGCTGTAT. This sequence encodes CASSTTGSSAETLY. From start to end, the CDR3 is CASSTTGSSAETLYF.

A remark on this clone: Gene names are mouse gene names. Coverage ceases 1 residue before the CDR3 finishes, and the germline J gene fills in the end. This chain connects TRBV12-1 to TRBJ2-1; 12 bases map to TRBD2. The CDR3 totals 16 residues. Germline values: CDR1 SGHSN, CDR2 HYEKVE. V shed 4 bases and J 4 bases; nucleotides not matched to a gene: 7. The DNA read from the CDR3 is TGTGCCAGCTCCCGTGACTGGGGGGGCGGATATGCTGAGCAGTTC. It is translated as CASSRDWGGGYAEQF. The entire CDR3 protein is CASSRDWGGGYAEQFF.

Worth noting for this clone: Genes and germline are mouse. The missing CDR3 end, 1 residue past where the read stops, is filled in from the germline J gene. The gene calls are TRBV26 and TRBJ2-4; TRBD2 matches 8 bases. The V and J ends lost 4 bases and 0 bases, in that order; junction bases with no gene match: 3. Per the germline V gene, CDR1 is KGHPV and CDR2 is FQNQEV (reference sequence). This CDR3 is built from 15 residues. CDR3 in amino acids: CASSPDWDSQNTLYF. CDR3 DNA (partial): TGTGCCAGCAGTCCGGACTGGGATAGTCAAAACACCTTGTAC.

As regards this clone: Here the gene names and germline are mouse. The observed sequence ends 1 residue before the CDR3 terminus, with the missing tail filled in from the germline J gene. V usage is TRBV1 and J usage is TRBJ1-4; D unresolved. The CDR3 is made up of 14 amino acids. The V gene lost 4 bases and the J gene lost 0 bases, with 6 bases spanning the gap. Germline V gene data show CDR1 as NSQYPW and CDR2 as LRSPGD (reference sequence). The part of the CDR3 DNA that was read is TGCACCTGCAGTGAGACAATTTCCAACGAAAGATTATTT. Its protein product is CTCSETISNERLF. The complete CDR3 reads CTCSETISNERLFF.

Comments on this clone: Gene names are the mouse ones. The read falls 1 residue short of the CDR3 end, and the missing part is taken from the germline J gene. The rearrangement uses TRBV23 and TRBJ2-2; the D call TRBD2 from the table was never checked on the DNA. This CDR3 comprises 13 residues. Germline V gene sequence: CDR1 KGHTA, CDR2 FQNQQP. Partial CDR3 DNA: TGCTCCAGCAGTCAATCGGTGGGGGGGCAGCTCTAC. Protein product: CSSSQSVGGQLY. The entire CDR3 sequence reads CSSSQSVGGQLYF.

This clone appeared a single time. Gene names and germline match the mouse. The CDR3 end lies 1 residue beyond the end of the read and is filled in from the germline J gene. The chain combines TRBV3 with TRBJ2-3; D remains unclear. V dropped 2 bases and J dropped 0 bases, with 9 bases sitting between them. The germline V gene encodes CDR1 SNHLY and CDR2 FYNGKV (reference sequence). CDR3 length equals 15 residues. CDR3: CASSLRVSSAETLYF. The CDR3 DNA, read in part, is TGTGCCAGCAGCTTAAGGGTCTCTAGTGCAGAAACGCTGTAT.

With respect to this clone: Germline and genes: mouse. The CDR3 goes on 1 residue after the read ends, and that part is filled in from the germline J gene. V usage is TRBV26 and J usage is TRBJ2-5; no clear D gene. CDR1 and CDR2 (germline): KGHPV, FQNQEV (reference sequence). CDR3 size: 14 residues. V lost 0 bases and J 0 bases, leaving 4 bases between the germline ends. The chain's CDR3 is CASSLSVNQDTQYF. The part of the CDR3 DNA that was read is TGTGCCAGCAGTCTGTCAGTTAACCAAGACACCCAGTAC.

Remarks on this clone: Gene names and germline refer to mouse. With the read ending 1 residue before the CDR3 end, the germline J gene is used to fill in that end. The chain joins TRBV29 to TRBJ2-2; D is ambiguous. The V end lost 3 bases, the J end lost 13 bases, and 9 bases lay between the germline ends. CDR1 MSHET and CDR2 SYDVDS come from the germline V gene. This CDR3 spans 11 amino acids. CDR3 loop: CASSFGNTLYF. The part of the CDR3 DNA that was read is TGTGCTAGCAGTTTCGGAAATACGCTCTAC.

Concerning this clone: Germline and genes here are mouse. The read finishes 1 residue shy of the CDR3 end, and the germline J gene is used to complete it. The V gene is TRBV13-2, the J gene TRBJ1-1; D not resolved. The CDR3 spans 12 residues. Looked up from germline, CDR1 is NNHNN and CDR2 is SYGAGS (reference sequence). V was trimmed by 1 base and J by 4 bases, leaving 5 bases between them. CDR3: CASGDRITEVFF. The CDR3 bases that were read are TGTGCCAGCGGTGATCGCATCACAGAAGTCTTC.

This clone is categorized as medium-sized (0.01 to 0.1%). The gene names given are mouse names. The read ends 1 residue shy of where the CDR3 ends; the end is completed using the germline J gene. The chain has TRBV23 and TRBJ2-5; no check of the table's D call, TRBD2, against the DNA was made. The CDR3 covers 15 residues. The germline gives CDR1 KGHTA, CDR2 FQNQQP. CDR3 DNA (partial): TGCTCCAGCAGTCAATCGTGGGGGTCCCAAGACACCCAGTAC. It yields the protein CSSSQSWGSQDTQY. The whole CDR3 sequence reads CSSSQSWGSQDTQYF.

In the case of this clone: Mouse names are used for the genes. CDR3 amino acids: CASSLQYTEVFF. The part of the CDR3 DNA that was read is TGTGCCAGCAGTCTCCAGTACACAGAAGTCTTC. The chain couples TRBV26 to TRBJ1-1; D call uncertain. The sequenced fragment ends 1 residue before the CDR3 boundary, so the rest is inferred from the germline J gene. CDR1 is KGHPV, CDR2 FQNQEV, per germline (reference sequence). The CDR3 sequence is 12 residues long. Trimming cost V 3 bases and J 3 bases, with 5 bases left between them.

There are a few counts of this clone. The genes are named according to mouse. The read ends 1 residue early relative to the CDR3; the germline J gene fills the gap. The J gene is TRBJ1-3, the V gene TRBV15; no clear D gene. Trimming removed 3 bases at V and 0 bases at J, with 9 bases between. The germline V gene encodes CDR1 SGHND and CDR2 FRSKSL. CDR3 size: 15 residues. Here the CDR3 reads CASSLGRNSGNTLYF. CDR3 bases read: TGTGCCAGCAGTTTGGGCAGGAATTCTGGAAATACGCTCTAT.